The 23 T cell receptor beta chains below all came from one sample that was sequenced in a study of blood T cell repertoires in COVID-19. Some clones are missing from TCRdb's copy, which holds only in-frame ones; the method was immunoSEQ multiplex PCR. Found here are about 400,000 clones, approximately 86% of them singletons; the top ten hold approximately 2.1%. Sequencing was done on a sample of PBMCs or T cells enriched from blood (not recorded which). Receptors were obtained from a woman between 35 and 50 years old with acute COVID-19.

The V gene is TRBV9, the J gene TRBJ2-5, with TRBD2 identical over 8 bases. Looked up from germline, CDR1 is SGDLS and CDR2 is YYNGEE. Trimming took 0 bases from V and 0 from J; bases not matched to a gene: 4. This CDR3 region has 16 residues. The CDR3 loop is CASSVVKRENQETQYF. The CDR3 DNA sequence: TGTGCCAGCAGCGTAGTTAAGCGGGAGAACCAAGAGACCCAGTACTTC. The full variable domain, with the rest looked up from reference TRBV9 and TRBJ2-5, is DSGVTQTPKHLITATGQRVTLRCSPRSGDLSVYWYQQSLDQGLQFLIQYYNGEERAKGNILERFSAQQFPDLHSELNLSSLELGDSALYFCASSVVKRENQETQYFGPGTRLLVL.

The chain carries TRBV2 and TRBJ2-3, with TRBD2 matching 14 bases. Germline CDR1 and CDR2: SNHLY and FYNNEI. The CDR3 sequence is 17 residues long. V shed 3 bases and J 8 bases; nucleotides not matched to a gene: 10. In DNA, the CDR3 is TGTGCCAGCAGTGAGGCCCGGACTAGCGGGGGGTCTGGTACGCAGTATTTT. Encoded protein: CASSEARTSGGSGTQYF.

The rearrangement uses TRBV11-2 and TRBJ2-1, with 8 bases lining up with TRBD1. Germline CDR1 and CDR2: SGHAT and FQNNGV. Trimming cost V 3 bases and J 5 bases; bases outside gene matches: 9. The CDR3 is 16 amino acids. The CDR3 DNA reads as TGTGCCAGCAGCTTCCCCCCAGGGGGCATGGACAATGAGCAGTTCTTC. It specifies CASSFPPGGMDNEQFF.

The V gene is TRBV2, the J gene TRBJ2-3; 7 bases are shared with TRBD1. The CDR3 runs 15 residues. V lost 4 bases, J lost 0 bases, and 4 bases stayed unmatched. Per the germline V gene, CDR1 is SNHLY and CDR2 is FYNNEI. The CDR3 nucleotides read TGTGCCAGCAGTGGTCAACAGGGGAGCACAGATACGCAGTATTTT. Its translation is CASSGQQGSTDTQYF.

The chain has TRBV9 and TRBJ1-1; 7 bases are shared with TRBD1. CDR1 is SGDLS, CDR2 YYNGEE, per germline. Trimming at V came to 4 bases and at J to 1 base, leaving 7 bases not matched to a gene. The CDR3 contains 15 residues. The CDR3 loop is CASSLRQGTNTEAFF. The CDR3 nucleotides read TGTGCCAGCAGCCTTAGACAGGGCACGAACACTGAAGCTTTCTTT.

The gene calls are TRBV2 and TRBJ2-2; 7 nucleotides match TRBD1. Germline V gives CDR1 SNHLY, CDR2 FYNNEI. V dropped 7 bases and J dropped 1; count of bases not matched to a gene: 3. CDR3 length: 14 residues. CDR3 nucleotide sequence: TGTGCCAGCATAGGGACAGTGAACACCGGGGAGCTGTTTTTT. Translated, it gives CASIGTVNTGELFF.

This chain uses TRBV4-1 with TRBJ1-2, with 7 bases lining up with TRBD1. Germline V gives CDR1 MGHRA, CDR2 YSYEKL. V shed 2 bases and J 5 bases; nucleotides not matched to a gene: 5. CDR3 length: 14 residues. The DNA for the CDR3 is TGCGCCAGCAGCCAACGCGGGACAGCGTATGGCTACACCTTC. Amino acids: CASSQRGTAYGYTF.

The rearrangement uses TRBV7-6 and TRBJ2-7; 8 bases are a match to TRBD1. The length of the CDR3 is 15 residues. Germline trimming cut 5 bases from V and 2 bases from J; bases unmatched to any gene: 8. Germline V gene data show CDR1 as SGHVS and CDR2 as FNYEAQ. The CDR3 here is CASSTHRDRTYEQYF. CDR3 nucleotide sequence: TGTGCCAGCAGCACACACCGGGACAGGACCTACGAGCAGTACTTC.

V and J are TRBV15 and TRBJ2-7, with D tentatively TRBD1 (6 bases). The germline V and J ends were trimmed by 5 bases and 2 bases, with 13 bases remaining between them. Germline CDR1 reads LNHNV; CDR2 reads YYDKDF (reference sequence). The CDR3 covers 14 residues. The CDR3 spells CATSLRGRTYEQYF. CDR3 nucleotides: TGTGCCACCAGCCTCAGGGGCCGTACCTACGAGCAGTACTTC.

This chain links TRBV24-1 with TRBJ2-1; the match to TRBD2 covers 9 bases. Losses at the gene ends were 7 bases for V and 8 bases for J; bases not matched to a gene: 8. The CDR3 has 14 amino acids. CDR1 is KGHDR and CDR2 is SFDVKD in the germline V gene. The CDR3, as DNA: TGTGCCACCAGACCCGGGACTAGCTCGGATGAGCAGTTCTTC. Amino acid sequence: CATRPGTSSDEQFF.

The chain employs TRBV5-4 and TRBJ2-1; a weak D match, TRBD1 (6 bases). The CDR3 has 15 amino acids. The V gene lost 1 base and the J gene lost 8 bases, with 16 bases spanning the gap. Germline V gene sequence: CDR1 SGHNT, CDR2 YYREEE (reference sequence). This CDR3 is CASSLPNRVVDEQFF. The CDR3 DNA is TGTGCCAGCAGCTTGCCGAACAGGGTTGTCGATGAGCAGTTCTTC. Complete variable domain (other parts from reference TRBV5-4 and TRBJ2-1): ETGVTQSPTHLIKTRGQQVTLRCSSQSGHNTVSWYQQALGQGPQFIFQYYREEENGRGNFPPRFSGLQFPNYSSELNVNALELDDSALYLCASSLPNRVVDEQFFGPGTRLTVL.

This chain links TRBV5-4 with TRBJ2-3; D gene ambiguous. Between the trimmed V and J ends, which lost 4 bases and 6 bases, there was a span of 6 bases. The V gene's germline CDR1 is SGHNT and CDR2 YYREEE (reference sequence). The CDR3 is 11 amino acids. The CDR3 is CASSLSDTQYF. The CDR3 DNA reads as TGTGCCAGCAGCCTATCGGATACGCAGTATTTT.

J is TRBJ1-4 and V is TRBV7-9, with D unclear. This CDR3 spans 14 amino acids. V dropped 2 bases and J dropped 3 bases, with 7 bases sitting between them. The germline gives CDR1 SEHNR, CDR2 FQNEAQ (reference sequence). The CDR3 nucleotides are TGTGCCAGCAGCTTATCCGGGGCTAATGAAAAACTGTTTTTT. It translates to CASSLSGANEKLFF.

V gene TRBV6-5 combines with J gene TRBJ1-1; maybe TRBD1 (6 bases). Germline V CDR1 and CDR2: MNHEY, SVGAGI. V was clipped by 5 bases and J by 0 bases, with 13 bases between them. This CDR3 has 15 amino acids. In nucleotides, the CDR3 is TGTGCCAGCAGTCAACAGGGCCGCATGAACACTGAAGCTTTCTTT. As protein: CASSQQGRMNTEAFF.

This clone was seen just once. CDR3 sequence: CASSLLISRGASGANVLTF. CDR3 in DNA: TGTGCCAGCAGCTTATTAATAAGTCGGGGGGCGTCTGGGGCCAACGTCCTGACTTTC. The chain combines TRBV7-2 with TRBJ2-6; D may be TRBD2 (7 bases). The CDR3 is 19 amino acids. CDR1 and CDR2 (germline): SGHTA, FQGNSA. Deletions cut 2 bases from V and 1 base from J, with 18 bases between.

CDR3 DNA: TGTGCCAGCAGCCAAGAGTCAGGGGGCTACTACGAGCAGTACTTC. It encodes CASSQESGGYYEQYF. The genes are TRBV4-2 and TRBJ2-7, with 8 nucleotides matching TRBD1. The CDR3 totals 15 residues. Germline lookup yields CDR1 LGHNA and CDR2 YNFKEQ. The V and J ends lost 0 bases and 3 bases, in that order; junction bases with no gene match: 4.

J is TRBJ2-2 and V is TRBV5-4; 10 bases agree with TRBD2. This CDR3 region has 18 residues. Germline CDR1 is SGHNT and CDR2 is YYREEE (reference sequence). Trimming removed 0 bases from V and 5 bases from J; junction bases left unmatched: 10. CDR3 sequence: CASSLGLAGASPTGELFF. The CDR3 bases are TGTGCCAGCAGCTTGGGGCTAGCGGGGGCCTCCCCGACCGGGGAGCTGTTTTTT.

This chain connects TRBV19 to TRBJ2-7; 9 nucleotides align to TRBD1. Germline V lookup: CDR1 LNHDA, CDR2 SQIVND (reference sequence). V lost 2 bases to trimming and J lost 5 bases; unmatched junction nucleotides: 7. The CDR3 covers 15 residues. The CDR3 loop is CASSILRDRVNEQYF. The CDR3 nucleotides are TGTGCCAGTAGTATACTCCGGGACAGGGTTAACGAGCAGTACTTC.

The V gene is TRBV30, the J gene TRBJ2-2; possible D gene TRBD2, 5 bases. The V and J ends lost 0 bases and 5 bases respectively, with 10 bases between them. This CDR3 is built from 14 residues. Per the germline V gene, CDR1 is GTSNPN and CDR2 is SVGIG (reference sequence). CDR3 in amino acids: CAWSVRRGTGELFF. CDR3 nucleotides: TGTGCCTGGAGTGTACGTCGGGGAACCGGGGAGCTGTTTTTT.

This chain joins TRBV28 and TRBJ1-1, with unresolved D. Looked up from germline, CDR1 is MDHEN and CDR2 is SYDVKM. This CDR3 comprises 12 residues. The V gene lost 6 bases and the J gene lost 3 bases, with 8 bases spanning the gap. The CDR3 bases are TGTGCCAGCAGCTACGTATACACTGAAGCTTTCTTT. Encoded protein: CASSYVYTEAFF.

The gene calls are TRBV6-5 and TRBJ1-5; maybe TRBD1 (6 bases). Germline CDR1 reads MNHEY; CDR2 reads SVGAGI. This CDR3 is built from 12 residues. Trimming took off 8 bases at V and 2 bases at J, with 7 bases between the two ends. For the CDR3, the DNA is TGTGCCAGCGGGGGCGGCAATCAGCCCCAGCATTTT. It is translated as CASGGGNQPQHF.

The chain is built from TRBV30 and TRBJ1-2; D is possibly TRBD1 (5 bases). The CDR3 is 13 residues long. Trimming took off 0 bases at V and 1 base at J, with 6 bases between the two ends. Germline V gene data show CDR1 as GTSNPN and CDR2 as SVGIG (reference sequence). CDR3: CAWSVGDNYGYTF. The CDR3 DNA sequence: TGTGCCTGGAGTGTAGGGGATAACTATGGCTACACCTTC.

This sequence joins TRBV6-5 and TRBJ1-6, with 7 bases identical to TRBD1. The CDR3 covers 14 residues. Per germline, CDR1 MNHEY and CDR2 SVGAGI. Trimming cost V 4 bases and J 7 bases; bases outside gene matches: 4. CDR3 protein: CASSLDRVNSPLHF. The DNA for the CDR3 is TGTGCCAGCAGTTTAGACAGGGTAAATTCACCCCTCCACTTT.